This is a list of T cell receptor beta chains from one sample in a study of beta chain features in type 1 diabetes. The data were produced by immunoSEQ multiplex PCR, yet TCRdb's version contains in-frame clones alone and is incomplete. Here the sample spans hundreds of thousands of clones, roughly 8% being singletons. The specimen was central memory CD4+ T cells from blood. Every receptor here comes from a woman between 18 and 29 years old in good health. The CDR3 runs from the conserved cysteine through the conserved F or W.

V	J	CDR3
TRBV7-3	TRBJ2-2	CASSPAGEAGELFF
TRBV11-2	TRBJ2-1	CASSYNRYTLLF
TRBV7-3	TRBJ2-7	CASSLNGRADEQYF
TRBV5-1	TRBJ1-6	CASSSTANSPLHF
TRBV5-6	TRBJ1-2	CASSLDPTDNYGYTF
TRBV10-3	TRBJ2-3	CAISVGGGTDTQYF
TRBV4-3	TRBJ2-1	CASSQDRRIEQFF
TRBV13	TRBJ1-2	CASSFGQGNGYTF
TRBV4-1	TRBJ2-4	CASSQEGHGVVKNIQYF
TRBV4-2	TRBJ2-5	CASSHRTGGAGETQYF
TRBV19	TRBJ2-1	CASTKGARDEQFF
TRBV13	TRBJ2-7	CASSLGPGRTYF
TRBV5-4	TRBJ2-7	CASSQDLRTLYEQYF
TRBV9	TRBJ2-2	CASSVGLHNTGELFF
TRBV19	TRBJ2-7	CASSIKPGPSYEQYF
TRBV7-9	TRBJ2-1	CASSARTSGSSYNEQFF
TRBV14	TRBJ2-3	CASSQMDGKSGDTQYF
TRBV6-1	TRBJ2-1	CASKGQGYNEQFF
TRBV28	TRBJ2-3	CASTKRLAFTDTQYF
TRBV29-1	TRBJ2-3	CSVEGGRGTDTQYF
TRBV7-9	TRBJ2-5	CASSRGGSAETQYF
TRBV9	TRBJ2-7	CASSVGLAGVGAYEQYF
TRBV11-2	TRBJ2-5	CASSLVGDRQETQYF
TRBV6-6	TRBJ1-1	CASSVLEGTEAFF
TRBV5-1	TRBJ2-7	CASSLDYNYEQYF
TRBV7-9	TRBJ2-7	CASSLTRDEQYF
TRBV6-4	TRBJ1-1	CASSQEENTEAFF
TRBV20-1	TRBJ2-3	CSAGFGGTQYF
TRBV28	TRBJ2-1	CAARGYNEQFF
TRBV14	TRBJ2-2	CASSQVVGASTGMVFF
TRBV6-1	TRBJ2-1	CASSDGLPEYNEQFF
TRBV28	TRBJ2-3	CASNVVGEFSGTTDTQYF
TRBV6-5	TRBJ2-7	CASSYTLAGGTYEQYF
TRBV25-1	TRBJ2-3	CAGSEWGRISTDTQYF
TRBV15	TRBJ1-4	CATRDRGDEKLFF
TRBV9	TRBJ2-1	CASSGDIANEQFF
TRBV6-5	TRBJ2-2	CASTRDRRGAGELFF
TRBV4-2	TRBJ2-3	CASSQDAGGRIDTQYF
TRBV2	TRBJ1-1	CASRRQGANTEAFF
TRBV7-3	TRBJ2-1	CASSLAGPYNEQFF
TRBV19	TRBJ1-5	CASRDRDQPQHF
TRBV19	TRBJ2-7	CASTSGTYEQYF
TRBV6-1	.	CASSEGSGQFYEQYF
TRBV7-2	TRBJ2-7	CASSLEAVSSYEQYF
TRBV9	TRBJ2-1	CASSEMPSGSDEQFF
TRBV5-1	TRBJ2-3	CASSLSLGGSDTQYF
TRBV7-2	TRBJ2-1	CASSRGQPPHNEQFF
TRBV4-3	TRBJ2-1	CASSQGHNEQFF